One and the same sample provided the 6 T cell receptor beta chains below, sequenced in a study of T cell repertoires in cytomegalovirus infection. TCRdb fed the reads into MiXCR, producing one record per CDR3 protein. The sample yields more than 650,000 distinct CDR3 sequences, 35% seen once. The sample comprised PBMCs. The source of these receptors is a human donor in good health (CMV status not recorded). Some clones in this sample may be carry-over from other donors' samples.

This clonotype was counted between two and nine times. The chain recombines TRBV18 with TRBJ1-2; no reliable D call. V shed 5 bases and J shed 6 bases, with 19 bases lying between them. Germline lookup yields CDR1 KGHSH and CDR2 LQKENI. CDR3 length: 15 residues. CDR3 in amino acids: CASSTSFGDGDGYTF. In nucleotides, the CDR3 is TGTGCCAGCTCAACATCGTTCGGCGATGGGGATGGCTACACCTTC.

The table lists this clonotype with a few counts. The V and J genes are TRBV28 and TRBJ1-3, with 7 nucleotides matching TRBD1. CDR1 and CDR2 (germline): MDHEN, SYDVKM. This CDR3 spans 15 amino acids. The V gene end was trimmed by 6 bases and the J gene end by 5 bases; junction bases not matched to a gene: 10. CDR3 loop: CASSTTGFFRNTIYF. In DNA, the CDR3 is TGTGCCAGCAGCACGACAGGGTTTTTTAGAAACACCATATATTTT.

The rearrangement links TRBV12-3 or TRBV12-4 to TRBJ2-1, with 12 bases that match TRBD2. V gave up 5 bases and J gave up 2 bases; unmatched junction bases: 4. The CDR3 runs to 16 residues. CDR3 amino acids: CASSTRTSGAYNEQFF. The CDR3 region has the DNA TGTGCCAGCAGTACCCGGACTAGCGGGGCCTACAATGAGCAGTTCTTC.

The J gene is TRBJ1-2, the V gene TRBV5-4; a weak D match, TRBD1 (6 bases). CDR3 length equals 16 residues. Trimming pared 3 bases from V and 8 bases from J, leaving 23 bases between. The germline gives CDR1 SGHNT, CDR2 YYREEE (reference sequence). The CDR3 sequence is CASSSRLLDRLGGYTF. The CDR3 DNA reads TGTGCCAGCAGCTCCCGCCTACTTGACAGGTTGGGCGGCTACACCTTC.

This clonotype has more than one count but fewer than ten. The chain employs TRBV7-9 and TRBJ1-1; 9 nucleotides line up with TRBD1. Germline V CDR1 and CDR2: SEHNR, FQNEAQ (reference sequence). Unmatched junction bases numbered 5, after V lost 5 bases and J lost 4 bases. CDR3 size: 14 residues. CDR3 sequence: CASSPQGAATEAFF. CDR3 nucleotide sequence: TGTGCCAGCAGCCCACAGGGGGCCGCCACTGAAGCTTTCTTT.

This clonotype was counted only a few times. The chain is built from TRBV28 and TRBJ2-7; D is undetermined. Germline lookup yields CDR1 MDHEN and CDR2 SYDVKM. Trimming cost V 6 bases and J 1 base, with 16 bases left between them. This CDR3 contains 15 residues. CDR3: CASSQAILGSYEQYF. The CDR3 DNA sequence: TGTGCCAGCAGCCAAGCGATACTGGGGTCCTACGAGCAGTACTTC. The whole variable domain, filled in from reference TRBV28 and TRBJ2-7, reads DVKVTQSSRYLVKRTGEKVFLECVQDMDHENMFWYRQDPGLGLRLIYFSYDVKMKEKGDIPEGYSVSREKKERFSLILESASTNQTSMYLCASSQAILGSYEQYFGPGTRLTVT.